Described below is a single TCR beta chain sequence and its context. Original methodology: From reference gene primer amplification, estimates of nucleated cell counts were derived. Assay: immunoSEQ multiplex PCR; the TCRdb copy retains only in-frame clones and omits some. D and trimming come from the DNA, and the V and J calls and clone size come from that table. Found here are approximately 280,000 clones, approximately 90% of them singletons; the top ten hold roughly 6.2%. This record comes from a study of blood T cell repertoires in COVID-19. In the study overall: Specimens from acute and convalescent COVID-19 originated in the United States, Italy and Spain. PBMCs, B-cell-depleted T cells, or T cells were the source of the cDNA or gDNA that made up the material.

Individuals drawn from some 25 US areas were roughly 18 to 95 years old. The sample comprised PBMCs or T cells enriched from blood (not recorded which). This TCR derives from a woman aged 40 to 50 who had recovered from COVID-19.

CDR3 nucleotide sequence: TGCGCCAGCAGCCCGGACGGACAGACCAACACTGAAGCTTTCTTT. Its protein is CASSPDGQTNTEAFF. The rearrangement links TRBV5-1 to TRBJ1-1; the D gene is possibly TRBD1 (6 bases). The germline CDR1 and CDR2 sequences are SGHRS and YFSETQ. The CDR3 sequence is 15 residues long. With 4 bases removed from V and 2 bases from J, the gap between germline ends came to 15 bases.